These 23 T cell receptor beta chains originate from one sample sequenced in a study of blood T cells in healthy people across ages. With a J-beta primer mix and a sample-barcoded 5' primer, a second PCR ran about 6 to 11 cycles. Each CDR3 protein is one row after TCRdb ran MiXCR on the 5' RACE reads. This table holds around 2 million distinct CDR3 sequences, about 39% found once. Material: blood. The receptor set was obtained from a human donor in good health.

The table lists this clonotype with a few counts. V usage is TRBV6-6 and J usage is TRBJ2-3; TRBD1 is a possible D gene (6 bases). Germline V gene data show CDR1 as MNHNY and CDR2 as SVGAGI (reference sequence). The V end lost 4 bases, the J end lost 2 bases, and 16 bases lay between the germline ends. This CDR3 is 16 amino acids long. In nucleotides, the CDR3 is TGTGCCAGCAGTTCCTCCCGGGACACCATCACAGATACGCAGTATTTT. Amino acids: CASSSSRDTITDTQYF.

As concerns this clonotype: At one end, the junction sequence differs from germline, possibly due to a read error. The V and J genes are TRBV5-1 and TRBJ1-6, with D uncertain. Germline V gene lookup returns CDR1 SGHRS and CDR2 YFSETQ. This CDR3 has 15 amino acids. CDR3 DNA: TGCGCCAGCACCCCGGACGGATCCTATAATTCGCCCCTCCACTTT. Its protein product is CASTPDGSYNSPLHF.

This clonotype was detected only a few times. The V call is TRBV6-6, the J call TRBJ1-2, with TRBD1 matching over 9 bases. The germline V gene has CDR1 MNHNY and CDR2 SVGAGI (reference sequence). This CDR3 has 14 residues. The trim removed 7 bases at V and 7 bases at J, leaving 10 bases unmatched. The CDR3 loop is CASTPRGQGGGYTF. DNA of the CDR3: TGTGCCAGCACCCCGAGGGGACAGGGAGGTGGCTACACCTTC.

This clonotype was picked up a small number of times. The J gene is TRBJ1-1, the V gene TRBV6-2 or TRBV6-3; possibly TRBD1 for D (6 bases). Per germline, CDR1 MNHEY and CDR2 SVGEGT. The CDR3 has 15 residues. V gave up 0 bases and J gave up 10 bases, with 18 bases separating them. CDR3 coding DNA: TGTGCCAGCAGTTACTCGACAGGACTGACAAGCGTAGCTTTCTTT. Translation gives CASSYSTGLTSVAFF.

The rearrangement uses TRBV6-5 and TRBJ1-2; D call uncertain. This CDR3 is 15 amino acids long. With 2 bases removed from V and 4 bases from J, the gap between germline ends came to 14 bases. The germline CDR1 and CDR2 sequences are MNHEY and SVGAGI. The CDR3 sequence is CASSYRAGPGYGYTF. The DNA for the CDR3 is TGTGCCAGCAGTTACCGGGCAGGTCCTGGCTATGGCTACACCTTC.

This clonotype occurred a few times. The V and J genes are TRBV20-1 and TRBJ1-1, with unresolved D. In germline, CDR1 is DFQATT, CDR2 SNEGSKA (reference sequence). The CDR3 runs to 10 residues. The CDR3 here is CSHRDTEAFF. The CDR3 nucleotides read TGCAGCCACAGAGACACTGAAGCTTTCTTT.

The genes are TRBV27 and TRBJ1-1; D call uncertain. Germline V CDR1 and CDR2: MNHEY, SMNVEV (reference sequence). The CDR3 is 17 residues long. Trimming removed 8 bases at V and 2 bases at J, with 24 bases between. The CDR3 DNA is TGTGCCAGCGGGAGTTGGCGGGGATCCACCGTAAACACTGAAGCTTTCTTT. As protein: CASGSWRGSTVNTEAFF.

This clonotype has only a few counts. J is TRBJ1-2 and V is TRBV12-3 or TRBV12-4, with TRBD1 as a possible D gene (5 bases). The CDR3 is 15 residues long. CDR3 coding DNA: TGTGCTAGCGTCCAGGGTTGGGGTTTAGACTATGGCTACACCTTC. It codes for CASVQGWGLDYGYTF.

This clonotype was seen a handful of times. This chain connects TRBV7-9 to TRBJ2-3; 7 bases line up with TRBD2. Trimming removed 2 bases from V and 0 bases from J; junction bases left unmatched: 11. This CDR3 is built from 18 residues. Per the germline V gene, CDR1 is SEHNR and CDR2 is FQNEAQ (reference sequence). The CDR3 sequence: CASSLFTGGTPSTDTQYF. CDR3 nucleotide sequence: TGTGCCAGCAGCTTATTCACCGGGGGGACTCCTAGCACAGATACGCAGTATTTT.

The rearrangement links TRBV21-1 to TRBJ2-5; the D segment call TRBD1 is taken from the table without a DNA check. TRBV21-1 is a documented pseudogene. The CDR3 runs 18 residues. The CDR3 sequence: CASSKCRGYGPYQETQYF. The CDR3 DNA sequence: TGTGCCAGCAGCAAATGTAGGGGCTATGGCCCGTACCAAGAGACCCAGTACTTC.

The V call is TRBV9, the J call TRBJ1-4; D might be TRBD1 (5 bases). The CDR3 covers 17 residues. V lost 0 bases and J lost 0, with 12 bases in between. The germline gives CDR1 SGDLS, CDR2 YYNGEE. CDR3 region: CASSVGSGAATNEKLFF. DNA for the CDR3: TGTGCCAGCAGCGTAGGGTCCGGGGCTGCAACTAATGAAAAACTGTTTTTT.

This clonotype was detected a few times. V gene TRBV20-1 combines with J gene TRBJ2-1; TRBD2 is a possible D gene (6 bases). The germline CDR1 and CDR2 sequences are DFQATT and SNEGSKA (reference sequence). Trimming removed 3 bases from V and 4 bases from J, with 19 bases in between. CDR3 length: 16 amino acids. CDR3 DNA sequence: TGCAGTGCTAGCGACCTTAGGCGGGGCTCATACAATGAGCAGTTCTTC. Its translation is CSASDLRRGSYNEQFF.

In its sample, this clonotype was seen a few times. V usage is TRBV4-3 and J usage is TRBJ2-3; 9 bases line up with TRBD2. CDR1 is LGHNA and CDR2 is YSLEER in the germline V gene. Trimming at V came to 1 base and at J to 1 base, leaving 12 bases not matched to a gene. CDR3 size: 19 residues. The CDR3 spells CASSQGSGRQRGGTDTQYF. Written as DNA, the CDR3 is TGCGCCAGCAGCCAAGGGTCTGGTCGTCAGCGGGGGGGCACAGATACGCAGTATTTT.

The sample holds many counts of this clonotype. V gene TRBV7-9 combines with J gene TRBJ2-7, with TRBD1 matching over 11 bases. Germline-derived CDR1 and CDR2 are SEHNR and FQNEAQ (reference sequence). CDR3 length: 13 residues. V gave up 5 bases and J gave up 6 bases; unmatched junction bases: 3. CDR3 bases: TGTGCCAGCAGCCAGGACAGGGGGCTCGAGCAGTACTTC. Protein product: CASSQDRGLEQYF.

This chain links TRBV12-3 or TRBV12-4 with TRBJ2-3; D is unclear. V lost 5 bases and J lost 2, with 8 bases in between. This CDR3 is built from 13 residues. The DNA for the CDR3 is TGTGCCAGCAGTATTTGGCCCACAGATACGCAGTATTTT. Translating it yields CASSIWPTDTQYF.

The CDR3 bases are TGCAGTCTCGGGGGGTTCTCCTACAATGAGCAGTTCTTC. This codes for CSLGGFSYNEQFF. The chain couples TRBV20-1 to TRBJ2-1, with 7 bases fitting TRBD2. The germline V gene has CDR1 DFQATT and CDR2 SNEGSKA (reference sequence). The CDR3 extends over 13 amino acids. V was clipped by 8 bases and J by 0 bases; unmatched bases: 4.

The chain recombines TRBV7-9 with TRBJ2-5, with D perhaps matching TRBD2 (6 bases). CDR3 length: 15 amino acids. CDR1 is SEHNR and CDR2 is FQNEAQ in the germline V gene (reference sequence). The V and J ends lost 5 bases and 4 bases respectively, with 17 bases between them. Here the CDR3 reads CASSRLVGPGETQYF. CDR3 coding DNA: TGTGCCAGCAGCCGACTAGTCGGGCCGGGAGAGACCCAGTACTTC.

The CDR3 DNA reads TGTGCCAGCAGCGCCCAAGGGGACAGAATATACGAGCAGTACTTC. Its translation: CASSAQGDRIYEQYF. The chain uses TRBV7-9 and TRBJ2-7; 7 bases match TRBD1. V lost 5 bases, J lost 4 bases, and 11 bases stayed unmatched. Germline V lookup: CDR1 SEHNR, CDR2 FQNEAQ (reference sequence). CDR3 length equals 15 residues.

Concerning this clonotype: A read error may produce the germline difference seen at one junction end. The chain joins TRBV5-1 to TRBJ2-6, with D perhaps matching TRBD1 (5 bases). CDR1 and CDR2 from the germline V gene are SGHRS and YFSETQ. The CDR3 is 14 amino acids. In DNA, the CDR3 is TGCGCCAGCAGGACAGCCTCTGGGGCCAACGTCCGGACTTTC. This gives the protein CASRTASGANVRTF.

This chain joins TRBV5-1 and TRBJ1-1, with a weak D call TRBD1 (6 bases). In germline, CDR1 is SGHRS, CDR2 YFSETQ. V was trimmed by 4 bases and J by 4 bases, leaving 17 bases between them. The CDR3 has 15 amino acids. CDR3 coding DNA: TGCGCCAGCAGCCCGGCAGACGGGGGGCTCACTGAAGCTTTCTTT. This sequence encodes CASSPADGGLTEAFF.

V and J are TRBV27 and TRBJ2-7; 10 bases map to TRBD1. The J call may be wrong; the DNA end is better matched by TRBJ2-5. The CDR3 runs to 14 residues. Germline-derived CDR1 and CDR2 are MNHEY and SMNVEV (reference sequence). The CDR3 here is CASSWGQGRETQYF. CDR3 bases: TGTGCCAGCAGTTGGGGACAGGGGAGGGAGACCCAGTACTTC.

V is TRBV6-1 and J is TRBJ1-5; weak D call: TRBD1 (6 bases). CDR1 is MNHNS and CDR2 is SASEGT in the germline V gene. This CDR3 is built from 12 residues. V was clipped by 10 bases and J by 7 bases, with 14 bases between them. The CDR3 coding sequence is TGTGCCACCAGGACAGTAAACCAGCCCCAGCATTTT. Its protein product is CATRTVNQPQHF.

The chain carries TRBV15 and TRBJ1-2; unclear D gene. This CDR3 has 18 amino acids. CDR1 LNHNV and CDR2 YYDKDF come from the germline V gene (reference sequence). The V and J ends lost 0 bases and 5 bases respectively, with 22 bases between them. The CDR3 region has the DNA TGTGCCACCAGCAGAGAGACCCCCTCAGGACTAAATATTTATGGCTACACCTTC. Translation gives CATSRETPSGLNIYGYTF.